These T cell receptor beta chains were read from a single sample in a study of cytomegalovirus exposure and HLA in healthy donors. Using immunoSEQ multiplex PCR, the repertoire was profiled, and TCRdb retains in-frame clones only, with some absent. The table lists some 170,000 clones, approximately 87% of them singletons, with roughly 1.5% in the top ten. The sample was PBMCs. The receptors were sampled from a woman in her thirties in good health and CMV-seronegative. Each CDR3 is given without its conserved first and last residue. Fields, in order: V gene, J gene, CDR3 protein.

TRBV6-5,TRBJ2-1,ATKISSYNEQF
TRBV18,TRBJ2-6,ASSPLSGANVLT
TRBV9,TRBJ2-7,ASSFSGGLIEDEQY
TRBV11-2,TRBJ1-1,ASSGHLNTEAF
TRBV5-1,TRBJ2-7,ASSPQADTYEQY
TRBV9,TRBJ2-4,ASSVVDRGDIQY
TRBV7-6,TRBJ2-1,ASSLVGDNEQF
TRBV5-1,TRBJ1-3,ASSPGQASGNTIY
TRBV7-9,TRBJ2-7,ASSAGTGLSEQY
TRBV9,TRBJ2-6,ASSVVTGSAGANVLT
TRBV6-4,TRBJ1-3,ASSDDRGPGNTIY
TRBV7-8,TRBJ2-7,ASSPLAGHYEQY
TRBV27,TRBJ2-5,ASRRQGGGETQY
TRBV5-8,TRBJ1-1,ASSQGTGNMATEAF
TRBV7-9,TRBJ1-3,ASSSDRGSGNTIY
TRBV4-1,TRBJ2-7,ASSALAGGREQY
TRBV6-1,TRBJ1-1,ASRTGIITEAF
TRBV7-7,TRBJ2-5,ASSPGHTETQY
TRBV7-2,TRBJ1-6,ASSLAGGGSSSYNSPLH
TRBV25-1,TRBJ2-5,ASKISGAQETQY
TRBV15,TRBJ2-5,ATSRDLIPEGY
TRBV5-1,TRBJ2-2,ASKPLAGARTGELF
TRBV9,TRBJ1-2,ASSASRDSGYT
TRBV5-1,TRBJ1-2,ASSLWDRVNGYT
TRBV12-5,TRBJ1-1,ASGLAPSLQGFF
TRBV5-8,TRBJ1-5,ASSLETGPNQPQH
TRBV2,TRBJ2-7,ASSDREAYEQY
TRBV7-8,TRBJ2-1,ASSLRDYDNEQF
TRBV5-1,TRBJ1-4,ASSFVGPNGTGDEKLF
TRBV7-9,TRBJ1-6,ASSLRNSLYNSPLH
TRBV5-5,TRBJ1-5,ASSLWGQGDEPQH
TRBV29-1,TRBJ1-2,SAETGNYGYT
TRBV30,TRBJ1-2,AWSGKGQGGYGYT
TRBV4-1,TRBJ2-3,ASSHLTSDTQY
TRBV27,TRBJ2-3,ASSLSNSPDTQY
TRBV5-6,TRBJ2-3,ASSSALTDTQY
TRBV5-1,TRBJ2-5,ASSFGRLGPQETQY
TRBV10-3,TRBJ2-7,AISDSGGGSYEQY
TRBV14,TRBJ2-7,ASSPLGQASYEQY
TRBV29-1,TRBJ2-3,SPSILGTQY
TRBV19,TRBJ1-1,ASRKERGLAEAF
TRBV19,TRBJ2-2,ASSIGQRSTGELF
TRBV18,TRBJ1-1,ASSPTTEVNTEAF
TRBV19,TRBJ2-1,ASSRTPGQGNGQF
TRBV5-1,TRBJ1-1,ASSRRQAGTEAF
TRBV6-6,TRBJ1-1,ASRLRTGGVEAF
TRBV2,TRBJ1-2,ASSESRSNYGYT
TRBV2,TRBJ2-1,ASSEAAGGRRF
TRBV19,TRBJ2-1,ATTTGNEQF
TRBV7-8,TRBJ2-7,ASSAEPGQGYEQY
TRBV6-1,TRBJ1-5,ASSEEGTGYQPQH
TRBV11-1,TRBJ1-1,ASSLKEDTEAF
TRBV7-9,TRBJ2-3,ASSSLAGGPGDTQY
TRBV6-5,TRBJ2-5,ASSYSRRPSETQY
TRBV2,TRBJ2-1,ASRHGVGGRGNEQF
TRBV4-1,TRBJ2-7,ASSPTGQTYEQY
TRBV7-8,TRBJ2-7,ASSLSGQTSGGLYEQY
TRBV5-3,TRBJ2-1,ARREGLLGDNEQF
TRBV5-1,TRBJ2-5,ASSFPDREETQY
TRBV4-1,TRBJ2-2,ASSQGPEQGAVTGELF